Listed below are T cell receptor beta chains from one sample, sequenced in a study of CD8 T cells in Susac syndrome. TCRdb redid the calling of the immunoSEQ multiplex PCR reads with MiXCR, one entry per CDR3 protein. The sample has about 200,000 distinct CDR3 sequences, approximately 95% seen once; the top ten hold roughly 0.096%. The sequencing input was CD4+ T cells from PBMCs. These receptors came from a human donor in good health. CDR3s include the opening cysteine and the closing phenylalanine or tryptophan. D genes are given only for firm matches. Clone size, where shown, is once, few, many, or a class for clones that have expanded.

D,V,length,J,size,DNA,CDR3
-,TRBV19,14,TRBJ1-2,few,TGTGCCAGTAGTATGGTCCAGGGAAGGTATGGCTACACCTTC,CASSMVQGRYGYTF
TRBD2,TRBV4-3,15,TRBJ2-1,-,TGCGCCAGCAGCCTTCTAGCGGGGCCCTTCGGTGAGCAGTTCTTC,CASSLLAGPFGEQFF
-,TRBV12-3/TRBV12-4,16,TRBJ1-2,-,TGTGCCAGCAGCTCGCCTACCTCGTGGGGGCCCGGGGTCTACACCTTC,CASSSPTSWGPGVYTF
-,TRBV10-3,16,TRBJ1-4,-,TGTGCCATCACCGCCGGGACGGGTAACAGTAATGAAAAACTGTTTTTT,CAITAGTGNSNEKLFF
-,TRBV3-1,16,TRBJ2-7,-,TGTGCCAGCAGCCAATTTCCGGGGAGGGGGGCCTACGAGCAGTACTTC,CASSQFPGRGAYEQYF
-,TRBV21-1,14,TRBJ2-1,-,TGTGCCAGCAGCGCCCTAGACGAGGGATGTGAGCAGTTCTTC,CASSALDEGCEQFF
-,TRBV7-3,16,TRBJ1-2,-,TGTGCCAGCAGCCTCTCCCCGGCAGCTACTAACTATGGCTACACCTTC,CASSLSPAATNYGYTF
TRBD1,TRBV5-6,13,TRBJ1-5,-,TGTGCCAGCAGCTTCCAGGGGGTACAGCCCCAGCATTTT,CASSFQGVQPQHF
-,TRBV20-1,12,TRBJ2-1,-,TGCAGTGCTCCAACACAGGGCTGGGAGCAGTTCTTC,CSAPTQGWEQFF
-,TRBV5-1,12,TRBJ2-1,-,TGCGCCAGCAGCTTCGGACGCGGTGAGCAGTTCTTC,CASSFGRGEQFF
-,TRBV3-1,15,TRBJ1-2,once,TGTGCCAGCAGCCAAGCTATGGCCTCCAACTATGGCTACACCTTC,CASSQAMASNYGYTF
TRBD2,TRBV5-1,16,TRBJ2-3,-,TGCGCCAGCAGCTTGGGACTAGCGGGGTATGCAGATACGCAGTATTTT,CASSLGLAGYADTQYF
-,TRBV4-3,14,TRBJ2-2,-,TGCGCCAGCAGACCCGACGGGGCGGCCGGGGAGCTGTTTTTT,CASRPDGAAGELFF
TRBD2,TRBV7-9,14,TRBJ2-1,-,TGTGCCAGCAGCCCTCACGGGGGGGCTACTGAGCAGTTCTTC,CASSPHGGATEQFF
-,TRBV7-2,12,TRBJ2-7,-,TGTGCCAGCAGCTTATCAAGAAACGAGCAGTACTTC,CASSLSRNEQYF
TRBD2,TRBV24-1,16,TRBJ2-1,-,TGTGCCACCAGTGATACCCGCGGGGGGGTTTACAATGAGCAGTTCTTC,CATSDTRGGVYNEQFF
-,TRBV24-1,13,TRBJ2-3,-,TGTGCCACCAGTGACCTGAACACAGATACGCAGTATTTT,CATSDLNTDTQYF
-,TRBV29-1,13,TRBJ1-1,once,TGCAGCGTTGAACAAACAGGGCCCCCTGAAGCTTTCTTT,CSVEQTGPPEAFF
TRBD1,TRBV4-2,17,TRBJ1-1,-,TGTGCCAGCAGCCAAGAGGGTGGGCTCACAGGGGGGAGTGAAGCTTTCTTT,CASSQEGGLTGGSEAFF
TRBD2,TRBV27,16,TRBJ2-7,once,TGTGCCAGCACCCAAAGAACTAGCGGGGGGATCTACGAGCAGTACTTC,CASTQRTSGGIYEQYF
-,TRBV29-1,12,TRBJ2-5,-,TGCAGCTCCGGGCAGGTACGAGAGACCCAGTACTTC,CSSGQVRETQYF
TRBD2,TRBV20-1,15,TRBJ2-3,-,TGCAGTACTAGAGAAGCGGGGGGCCCCCCAGATACGCAGTATTTT,CSTREAGGPPDTQYF
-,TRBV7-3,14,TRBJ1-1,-,TGTGCCAGCAGCGAAGGGGGGGGAGGAACTGAAGCTTTCTTT,CASSEGGGGTEAFF
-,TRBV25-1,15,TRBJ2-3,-,TGTGCCAGCAGTGAGGTCGGACTGCAGGCCGATACGCAGTATTTT,CASSEVGLQADTQYF
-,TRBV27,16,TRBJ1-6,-,TGTGCCAGCAGTTTAGCGGGAAGCTCCTATAATTCACCCCTCCACTTT,CASSLAGSSYNSPLHF
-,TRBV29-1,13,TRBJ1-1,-,TGCAGCGTACTATGGGGCAGGGACACTGAAGCTTTCTTT,CSVLWGRDTEAFF
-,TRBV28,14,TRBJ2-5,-,TGTGCCAGCCTCCCTAACCTTGTTAAAGAGACCCAGTACTTC,CASLPNLVKETQYF
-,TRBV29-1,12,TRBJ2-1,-,TGCAGCGTTGGATGGGTCGCCAATGAGCAGTTCTTC,CSVGWVANEQFF
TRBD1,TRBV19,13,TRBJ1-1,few,TGTGCCAGTAGTATAGAGGACAGGGGCCGGGCTTTCTTT,CASSIEDRGRAFF
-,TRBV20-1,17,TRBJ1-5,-,TGCAGTGCTAGAGATTCGTCTACAGGTAATAGCAATCAGCCCCAGCATTTT,CSARDSSTGNSNQPQHF